This T cell receptor (beta chain) was identified during a study of T cell clonotyping in hematopoietic cell transplantation. For the study at large: Cytoreduction preceded collection of pretransplant recipient samples.

Generated by immunoSEQ multiplex PCR, the TCRdb table keeps only in-frame clones and is missing some. The repertoire consists of tens of thousands of clones, with 70% to 85% occurring once and the leading ten covering about a quarter. Findings and caveats of the study: CD4 and CD8 repertoire contributions could not be separated without sorting. Few recipient clonotypes overlapped donors; over 95% were de novo at given depth.

Turning to this clone: Its target is unknown.

The time point was: recipient sample about 28 days before transplant, after cytoreduction. This CDR3 has 14 amino acids. The V gene's germline CDR1 is SGHTA and CDR2 FQGNSA. V was trimmed by 5 bases and J by 4 bases, leaving 14 bases between them. This specimen consisted of peripheral blood mononuclear cells, obtained before stem cell transplant. The sequence derives from a woman aged 55-70 years with acute myeloid leukemia. Some clones in this sample may be carry-over from other donors' samples. The chain carries TRBV7-2 and TRBJ1-2; D is undetermined. In DNA, the CDR3 is TGTGCCAGCAGCCTCCCGGCCAGTTCCTATGGCTACACCTTC. This gives the protein CASSLPASSYGYTF.